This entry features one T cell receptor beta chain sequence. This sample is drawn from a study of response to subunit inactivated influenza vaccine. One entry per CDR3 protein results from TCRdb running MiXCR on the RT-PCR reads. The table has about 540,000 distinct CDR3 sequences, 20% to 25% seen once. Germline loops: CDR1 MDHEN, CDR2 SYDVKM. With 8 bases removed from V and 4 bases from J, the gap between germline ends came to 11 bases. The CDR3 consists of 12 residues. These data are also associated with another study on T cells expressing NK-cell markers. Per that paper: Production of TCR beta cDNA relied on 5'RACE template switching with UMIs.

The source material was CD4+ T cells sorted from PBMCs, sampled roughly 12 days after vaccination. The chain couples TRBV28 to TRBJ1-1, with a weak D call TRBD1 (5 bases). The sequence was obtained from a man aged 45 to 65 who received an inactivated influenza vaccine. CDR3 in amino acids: CASWGRITEAFF. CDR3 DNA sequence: TGTGCCAGCTGGGGCCGAATCACTGAAGCTTTCTTT.